This TCR beta chain was observed in a study of shared clonotypes between healthy human individuals. Overall study context: Each donor's CD4 naive and CD4 memory cells filled three plates apiece, CD8 naive two, and CD8 memory one.

Study findings and constraints: Clonotypes shared by all four donors outscored non-shared clonotypes in generation probability. Only a few donors were included, so the genetic and exposure-history diversity represented was limited.

Original data processing: Sequence data from immunoSEQ were junction-only and lacked quality scores; consequently, filtering differed. Profiled with immunoSEQ multiplex PCR; TCRdb holds only in-frame clones, not every one. D and trimming come from the DNA, and the V and J calls and clone size come from that table. The sample gives about 1,500,000 clones, around 97% of which show up once; more than 0.9% is in the top ten. A word on this clone: Its antigen is not identified.

This clonotype was sampled from a man aged 25-40 years in good health. The source material was naive CD4+ T cells sorted from blood. The sample's subset: CD45RA+ positively selected.

Here the CDR3 reads CASSLTRQVLGSQYF. As DNA, the CDR3 is TGTGCCAGCAGCCTCACCCGACAGGTCCTTGGCTCCCAGTACTTC. V is TRBV14 and J is TRBJ2-5; D might be TRBD1 (6 bases). Germline CDR1 SGHDN, CDR2 FVKESK. CDR3 size: 15 residues. The ends were cut back, 4 bases at V and 9 bases at J, with 21 bases in the middle.